The text below deals with one TCR beta chain. In this sample, this clonotype turned up a few times. Its antigen remains unidentified. The input lacks base qualities; no much larger clone sits a single base away. Between the V and J ends, shortened by 4 bases and 4 bases respectively, the junction contains 11 bases. From its cysteine to its phenylalanine, the CDR3 spans 15 amino acids. CDR3 DNA only is kept here, 45 bases in frame from base 1. Receptor libraries were prepared by RT-PCR. TCRdb shows the sequencer as Illumina HiSeq 2500. TCRdb ran its own pipeline on the public reads, namely fastp trimming at Q25 and MiXCR clone calling, and kept in-frame beta chains. For every CDR3 protein sequence, its rows merge into one entry that carries the most common genes and DNA. The sample includes roughly 700,000 distinct CDR3 sequences, with approximately 15% observed a single time. The ten largest clones take up around a tenth of the sample.

This specimen comes from a study of response to subunit inactivated influenza vaccine (dated by TCRdb to the late 2010s). Concerning the study at large: Deep quantitative profiling of the T cell receptor repertoire was used in the study to follow responses to a trivalent subunit inactivated influenza vaccine.

Overall study outcomes, separate from this receptor: The authors proposed that each seasonal influenza vaccination may bring in only a limited number of new T cells.

The receptor was isolated from a man in his fifties or sixties who received an inactivated influenza vaccine. Donor details come from another sample of the same person, matched by shared clones. Sequencing used PBMCs from blood, obtained roughly 12 days after vaccination. Recombination joined TRBV12-3 or TRBV12-4 with TRBJ1-6; the D gene is unclear. The nucleotide sequence reads as follows: TGTGCCAGCAGTTCGTCGGGAAGTTATAATTCACCCCTCCACTTT. This encodes CASSSSGSYNSPLHF.